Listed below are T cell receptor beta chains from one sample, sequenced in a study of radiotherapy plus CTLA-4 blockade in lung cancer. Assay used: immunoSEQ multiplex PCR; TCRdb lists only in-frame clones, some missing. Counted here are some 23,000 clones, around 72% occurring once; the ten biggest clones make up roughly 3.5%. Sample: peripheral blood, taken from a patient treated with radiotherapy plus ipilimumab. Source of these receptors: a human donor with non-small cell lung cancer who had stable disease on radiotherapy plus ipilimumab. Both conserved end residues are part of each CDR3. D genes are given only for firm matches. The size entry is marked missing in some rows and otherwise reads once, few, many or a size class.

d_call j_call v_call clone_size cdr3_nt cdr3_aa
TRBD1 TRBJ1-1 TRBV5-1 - TGCGCCAGCTACGACAGGGGTTCTGAAGCTTTCTTT CASYDRGSEAFF
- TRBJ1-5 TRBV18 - TGTGCCAGCTCACAAGACCCCGATCAGCCCCAGCATTTT CASSQDPDQPQHF
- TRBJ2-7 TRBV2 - TGTGCCAGCAGCCCAGGGGCGGGACAGTACTACGAGCAGTACTTC CASSPGAGQYYEQYF
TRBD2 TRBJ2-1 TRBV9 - TGTGCCAGCAGCGTAGAACTAGCGGGAGACATTGAGCAGTTCTTC CASSVELAGDIEQFF
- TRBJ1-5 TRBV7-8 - TGTGCCAGCAGCTTAGATACCAGAGGCAATCAGCCCCAGCATTTT CASSLDTRGNQPQHF
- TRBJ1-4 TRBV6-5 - TGTGCCAGCAGTTACTCGATGACTAATGAAAAACTGTTTTTT CASSYSMTNEKLFF
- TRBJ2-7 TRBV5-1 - TGCGCCAGCAGCTCCCCTCAGTCCCGAACCTACGAGCAGTACTTC CASSSPQSRTYEQYF
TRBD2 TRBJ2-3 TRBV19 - TGTGCCAGTAGTATTTTTAGCGGGAGGGCAGATACGCAGTATTTT CASSIFSGRADTQYF
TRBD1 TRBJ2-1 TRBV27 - TGTGCCAGCAGTCCCCTACGGGACAGGCCGTCCAATGAGCAGTTCTTC CASSPLRDRPSNEQFF
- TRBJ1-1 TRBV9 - TGTGCCAGCAGTTTGGGACACGGGAACACTGAAGCTTTCTTT CASSLGHGNTEAFF
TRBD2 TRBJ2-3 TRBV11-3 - TGTGCCAGCAGCTTAAGTCGGCGGGAGCTCACAGATACGCAGTATTTT CASSLSRRELTDTQYF
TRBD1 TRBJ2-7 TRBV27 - TGTGCCAGCAGTTACCGGGGGATACGGGACAGGGGCTACGAGCAGTACTTC CASSYRGIRDRGYEQYF
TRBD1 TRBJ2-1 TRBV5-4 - TGTGCCAGCAACTCCCGGGACAGGGTAAGCGATGAGCAGTTCTTC CASNSRDRVSDEQFF
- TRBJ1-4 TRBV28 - TGTGCCAGCAACACAAGGGGGGGGGCTAGTAATGAAAAACTGTTTTTT CASNTRGGASNEKLFF
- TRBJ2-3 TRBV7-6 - TGTGCCAGCAGCTTGGGAACCGTTATGGCAGATACGCAGTATTTT CASSLGTVMADTQYF
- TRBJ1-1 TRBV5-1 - TGCGCCAGCAGCCTGTCCAGACTTGGGGCGGGCACTGAAGCTTTCTTT CASSLSRLGAGTEAFF
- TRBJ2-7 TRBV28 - TGTGCCAGCAGTAGGAGGTTCGAGCAGTACTTC CASSRRFEQYF
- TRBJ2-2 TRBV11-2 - TGTGCCAGCAGGGGTTGGGGCTTCGGGGGCGGGGAGCTGTTTTTT CASRGWGFGGGELFF
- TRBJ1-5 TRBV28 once TGTGCCAGCAGGCTGGTGGATCAGCCCCAGCATTTT CASRLVDQPQHF
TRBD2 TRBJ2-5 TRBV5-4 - TGTGCCAGCAGTCCCGCGGGACTAGCGGGACCCGCTGCTGAGACCCAGTACTTC CASSPAGLAGPAAETQYF
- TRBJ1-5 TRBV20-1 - TGCAGTGCTGGCTTTTATCAGCCCCAGCATTTT CSAGFYQPQHF
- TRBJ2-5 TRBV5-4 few TGTGCCAGCAGTTACCCCGCTCCCCAAGAGACCCAGTACTTC CASSYPAPQETQYF
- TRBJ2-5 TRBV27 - TGTGCCAGCAGTTTAGCATACCCAGGCAACTACAGAGAGACCCAGTACTTC CASSLAYPGNYRETQYF
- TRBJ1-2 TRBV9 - TGTGCCAGCACCCCCAGACAGTATTTGGACTATGGCTACACCTTC CASTPRQYLDYGYTF
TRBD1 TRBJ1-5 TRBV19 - TGTGCCAGTAGTACAGGGGGCGCCCAGCATTTT CASSTGGAQHF